Listed here are 8 T cell receptor beta chains from one sample, sequenced in a study of human T cells and chemical hapten exposure. The time point was: patch test 1, 2 weeks after DPC sensitization. Treatment noted: therapeutic diphenylcyclopropenone sensitization with weekly scalp DPC. TCRdb fed the RACE reads into MiXCR, producing one record per CDR3 protein. The sample records about 120,000 distinct CDR3 sequences, roughly an eighth being singletons. The material sequenced was whole blood, taken in connection with sensitization to the hapten diphenylcyclopropenone (DPC). The source of these receptors is a man aged 18 to 29 with alopecia areata. Some clones in this sample may be carry-over from other donors' samples.

There are a few counts of this clonotype. The rearrangement uses TRBV5-1 and TRBJ2-7, with 7 bases identical to TRBD1. Germline lookup yields CDR1 SGHRS and CDR2 YFSETQ. The J segment lost 2 bases and the V segment lost 4 bases, leaving 9 bases of the junction unmatched. The CDR3 has 15 amino acids. The CDR3 sequence is CASSPGTARTYEQYV. In nucleotides, the CDR3 is TGCGCCAGCAGCCCAGGGACAGCTAGAACCTACGAGCAGTACGTC.

This clonotype came up a few times. The V and J genes are TRBV6-1 and TRBJ2-7; 11 bases align to TRBD1. This CDR3 contains 14 residues. The ends lost 8 bases at V and 4 bases at J; junction bases unmatched: 7. Germline-derived CDR1 and CDR2 are MNHNS and SASEGT. The CDR3 is CASLGTGGIYEQYV. The CDR3 DNA follows: TGTGCCAGCCTGGGGACAGGGGGAATATACGAGCAGTACGTC.

The chain carries TRBV7-9 and TRBJ1-1, with 9 bases aligning to TRBD1. Trimming cost V 6 bases and J 1 base; bases outside gene matches: 6. Germline V gene data show CDR1 as SEHNR and CDR2 as FQNEAQ (reference sequence). The CDR3 covers 15 residues. The CDR3 DNA sequence: TGTGCCAGCAGGGCCGGGACAGGGCCGAACACTGAAGCTTTCTTT. Translating it yields CASRAGTGPNTEAFF.

The chain carries TRBV6-2 or TRBV6-3 and TRBJ1-5; TRBD1 agrees at 7 bases. Germline CDR1 and CDR2: MNHEY and SVGEGT. CDR3 length: 17 residues. V was clipped by 6 bases and J by 0 bases; unmatched bases: 11. CDR3 region: CASRAPGQEYSNQPQHF. CDR3 DNA sequence: TGTGCCAGCAGGGCCCCCGGACAGGAGTATAGCAATCAGCCCCAGCATTTT.

At least ten counts were recorded for this clonotype. The chain couples TRBV2 to TRBJ2-7; 8 nucleotides align to TRBD1. The CDR3 is 13 residues long. The germline V gene has CDR1 SNHLY and CDR2 FYNNEI. The ends lost 5 bases at V and 5 bases at J; junction bases unmatched: 5. CDR3 coding DNA: TGTGCCAGCAGTCGCAGGGGGCTAGACGAGCAGTACGTC. Encoded protein: CASSRRGLDEQYV.

CDR3 bases: TGTGCCAGCAGTTTAAGGCCCGACGGGGAGCTGTTTTTT. It codes for CASSLRPDGELFF. This sequence joins TRBV28 and TRBJ2-2, with D unclear. V was pared by 2 bases and J by 7 bases, with 8 bases between. The length of the CDR3 is 13 residues. The germline gives CDR1 MDHEN, CDR2 SYDVKM. Supplemented by reference TRBV28 and TRBJ2-2, the full variable domain reads DVKVTQSSRYLVKRTGEKVFLECVQDMDHENMFWYRQDPGLGLRLIYFSYDVKMKEKGDIPEGYSVSREKKERFSLILESASTNQTSMYLCASSLRPDGELFFGEGSRLTVL.

This clonotype was observed a handful of times. This chain links TRBV29-1 with TRBJ1-1, with 7 positions matching TRBD1. After removal of 7 bases from V and 1 base from J, the junction contained 9 bases not matched to a gene. Looked up from germline, CDR1 is SQVTM and CDR2 is ANQGSEA. The CDR3 is made up of 14 amino acids. CDR3 DNA sequence: TGCAGCGCTGACAGGGTTGGAGGGAACACTGAAGCTTTCTTT. This sequence encodes CSADRVGGNTEAFF.

On this clonotype itself: One end of the junction is discordant with germline, which a read error may explain. The DNA for the CDR3 is TGCGCCAGCAGTCAAGCGTGGCATCAGCCCCAGCATTTT. It yields the protein CASSQAWHQPQHF. The gene calls are TRBV4-1 and TRBJ1-5; D is unresolved. The CDR3 has 13 amino acids. The germline CDR1 and CDR2 sequences are MGHRA and YSYEKL.